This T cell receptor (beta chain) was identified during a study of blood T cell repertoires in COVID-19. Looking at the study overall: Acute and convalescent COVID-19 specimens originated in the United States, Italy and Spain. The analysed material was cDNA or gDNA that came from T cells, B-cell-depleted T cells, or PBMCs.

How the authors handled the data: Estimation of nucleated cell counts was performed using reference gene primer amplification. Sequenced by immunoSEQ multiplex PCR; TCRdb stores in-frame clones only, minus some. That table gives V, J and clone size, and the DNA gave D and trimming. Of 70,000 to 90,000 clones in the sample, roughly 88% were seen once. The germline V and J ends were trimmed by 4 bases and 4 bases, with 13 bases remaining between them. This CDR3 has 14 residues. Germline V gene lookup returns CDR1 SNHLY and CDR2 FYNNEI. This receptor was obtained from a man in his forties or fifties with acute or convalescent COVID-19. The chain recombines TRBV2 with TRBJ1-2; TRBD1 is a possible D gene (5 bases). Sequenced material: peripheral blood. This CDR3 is CASSVETVGYGYTF. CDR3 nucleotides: TGTGCCAGCAGTGTCGAGACAGTAGGCTATGGCTACACCTTC.